One TCR beta chain is described in this entry. These data belong to a study of blood T cell repertoires in COVID-19. Looking at the study overall: Researchers got acute and convalescent COVID-19 samples from the United States, Italy and Spain. T cells, B-cell-depleted T cells, or PBMCs supplied cDNA or gDNA.

V was clipped by 4 bases and J by 1 base; unmatched bases: 10. The CDR3 is 17 residues long. Germline lookup yields CDR1 KGHDR and CDR2 SFDVKD. As processed by the authors: Amplification of reference gene primers provided the estimated nucleated cell counts. Assay: immunoSEQ multiplex PCR; the TCRdb copy retains only in-frame clones and omits some. That table furnishes V, J and clone size, whereas the DNA furnished D and trimming. The sample yields 110,000 or so clones, 85% to 90% seen once. This clonotype originated in a woman aged 50 to 65 with acute or convalescent COVID-19. This chain joins TRBV24-1 and TRBJ2-5; 8 bases line up with TRBD2. What was sequenced was peripheral blood. CDR3 in amino acids: CATSDPSVAGSQETQYF. The CDR3 nucleotides read TGTGCCACCAGTGACCCCTCAGTAGCGGGGAGCCAAGAGACCCAGTACTTC.